Presented here are 31 T cell receptor beta chains from one specimen sequenced in a study of OX40 agonist ivuxolimab in advanced cancers. The method was immunoSEQ multiplex PCR; TCRdb's version includes in-frame clones alone and lacks a portion of them. The sample holds about 45,000 clones, roughly 90% seen once. The sample in question was CD4+ or CD8+ T cells sorted from blood, obtained in a trial of the OX40 agonist ivuxolimab. The receptors derive from an adult with an advanced solid tumor such as melanoma, head and neck, liver or kidney cancer.

The rearrangement joins TRBV15 to TRBJ1-2; D possibly corresponds to TRBD1 (5 bases). The CDR3 has 15 residues. The V end was cut by 3 bases, the J end by 0 bases, with 11 bases between. Germline values: CDR1 LNHNV, CDR2 YYDKDF (reference sequence). CDR3 loop: CATSRGTAANYGYTF. The DNA for the CDR3 is TGTGCCACCAGCAGGGGGACGGCCGCTAACTATGGCTACACCTTC.

This chain uses TRBV2 with TRBJ2-1; TRBD2 is a possible D gene (5 bases). V shed 8 bases and J shed 3 bases, with 17 bases lying between them. Germline-derived CDR1 and CDR2 are SNHLY and FYNNEI. There are 15 residues in the CDR3. DNA of the CDR3: TGTGCCAGCGCCCCGGAGGCTTGGGTCTACAATGAGCAGTTCTTC. Protein: CASAPEAWVYNEQFF.

This chain links TRBV6-6 with TRBJ1-5, with 8 bases fitting TRBD1. The germline V gene encodes CDR1 MNHNY and CDR2 SVGAGI (reference sequence). The CDR3 extends over 14 amino acids. V gave up 5 bases and J gave up 4 bases; unmatched junction bases: 4. This chain's CDR3 is CASSRRTGNQPQHF. The CDR3 nucleotides are TGTGCCAGCAGTCGTCGGACAGGGAATCAGCCCCAGCATTTT.

The rearrangement uses TRBV6-4 and TRBJ2-7; 9 bases match TRBD2. Germline lookup yields CDR1 MRHNA and CDR2 SNTAGT. Unmatched junction bases numbered 17, after V lost 7 bases and J lost 1 base. The CDR3 length is 18 residues. CDR3 DNA: TGTGCCAGCACCCCTCGACCCTGGGGGACTAGCTCATCCTACGAGCAGTACTTC. It yields the protein CASTPRPWGTSSSYEQYF.

In this sample, this clone turned up once. The chain has TRBV9 and TRBJ1-3; TRBD1 matches at 7 bases. V lost 3 bases to trimming and J lost 4 bases; unmatched junction nucleotides: 16. The CDR3 contains 18 residues. Germline CDR1 and CDR2: SGDLS and YYNGEE. The CDR3 sequence is CASSEGSGTELLGNTIYF. The CDR3 nucleotides are TGTGCCAGCAGCGAGGGATCCGGGACAGAGCTACTAGGAAACACCATATATTTT.

The chain carries TRBV27 and TRBJ2-7; 9 positions match TRBD1. The CDR3 has 14 residues. Trimming at V came to 3 bases and at J to 4 bases, leaving 4 bases not matched to a gene. Germline V gene sequence: CDR1 MNHEY, CDR2 SMNVEV (reference sequence). CDR3 residues: CASSFGDREYEQYF. CDR3 DNA sequence: TGTGCCAGCAGTTTTGGGGACAGGGAGTACGAGCAGTACTTC.

This clone was recorded once. The chain employs TRBV18 and TRBJ2-3, with no clear D. Germline V CDR1 and CDR2: KGHSH, LQKENI. Trimming took off 2 bases at V and 4 bases at J, with 4 bases between the two ends. The CDR3 has 12 amino acids. The CDR3 protein is CASSPNADTQYF. The CDR3 DNA reads TGTGCCAGCTCACCAAATGCAGATACGCAGTATTTT.

The V gene is TRBV11-2, the J gene TRBJ2-3, with 7 bases lining up with TRBD1. CDR3 length: 15 amino acids. Germline V lookup: CDR1 SGHAT, CDR2 FQNNGV. The V and J ends lost 4 bases and 4 bases, in that order; junction bases with no gene match: 8. Written as DNA, the CDR3 is TGTGCCAGCAGCTATAACTCAGACAGGGCAGATACGCAGTATTTT. The encoded protein is CASSYNSDRADTQYF.

The chain combines TRBV5-5 with TRBJ1-1; D gene uncertain. V was cut by 4 bases and J by 1 base, with 11 bases left in between. CDR3 length: 14 amino acids. The germline V gene encodes CDR1 SGHKS and CDR2 YYEKEE (reference sequence). Written as DNA, the CDR3 is TGTGCCAGCAGCCCGGGGTGGGCGAACACTGAAGCTTTCTTT. Protein product: CASSPGWANTEAFF.

The genes are TRBV6-5 and TRBJ1-6; no clear D. The germline V gene encodes CDR1 MNHEY and CDR2 SVGAGI. This CDR3 is built from 13 residues. V lost 7 bases and J 10 bases, leaving 14 bases between the germline ends. For the CDR3, the DNA is TGTGCCAGCAACAAGAAGGGCCTCTCACCCCTCCACTTT. Translation: CASNKKGLSPLHF.

The V call is TRBV6-6, the J call TRBJ2-6; no definite D call. This CDR3 is 14 amino acids long. Deletions cut 7 bases from V and 12 bases from J, with 19 bases between. Germline loops: CDR1 MNHNY, CDR2 SVGAGI (reference sequence). CDR3 in DNA: TGTGCCAGCACCCTTGCCAGGACCGATAGCGTCCTGACTTTC. Its translation is CASTLARTDSVLTF.

The rearrangement uses TRBV9 and TRBJ2-1, with 10 bases fitting TRBD1. There are 14 residues in the CDR3. With V trimmed by 4 bases and J by 9 bases, 7 bases remained unmatched. CDR1 is SGDLS and CDR2 is YYNGEE in the germline V gene. For the CDR3, the DNA is TGTGCCAGCAGCCCCTGGGACAGGGGAACTGAGCAGTTCTTC. Translation: CASSPWDRGTEQFF. Variable domain in full (rest from reference TRBV9 and TRBJ2-1): DSGVTQTPKHLITATGQRVTLRCSPRSGDLSVYWYQQSLDQGLQFLIQYYNGEERAKGNILERFSAQQFPDLHSELNLSSLELGDSALYFCASSPWDRGTEQFFGPGTRLTVL.

This sequence joins TRBV5-1 and TRBJ1-6; D unresolved. The CDR3 contains 15 residues. V lost 0 bases, J lost 5 bases, and 9 bases lay in between. Germline loops: CDR1 SGHRS, CDR2 YFSETQ. The CDR3 here is CASSLGPGNNSPLHF. For the CDR3, the DNA is TGCGCCAGCAGCTTGGGGCCGGGTAATAATTCACCCCTCCACTTT.

As DNA, the CDR3 is TGTGCCAGCAGCCCACCGTGGACAGGGGGCATAAACATTCAGTACTTC. Its protein is CASSPPWTGGINIQYF. This chain uses TRBV7-9 with TRBJ2-4, with 11 bases aligning to TRBD1. Germline-derived CDR1 and CDR2 are SEHNR and FQNEAQ (reference sequence). J lost 6 bases, V lost 5 bases, and 9 bases had no gene match. The CDR3 is 16 amino acids.

This chain connects TRBV19 to TRBJ2-6; D gene ambiguous. Trimming took 4 bases from V and 0 from J, leaving 4 bases between them. This CDR3 is 14 amino acids long. The germline gives CDR1 LNHDA, CDR2 SQIVND (reference sequence). The CDR3 DNA follows: TGTGCCAGTAGTACCAACTCTGGGGCCAACGTCCTGACTTTC. This sequence encodes CASSTNSGANVLTF.

A note on this clone: No conserved phenylalanine or tryptophan is present at the end of the CDR3, so a read error is the likely explanation. V and J are TRBV13 and TRBJ1-2; no definite D call. This CDR3 is 13 amino acids long. The V end lost 0 bases, the J end lost 1 base, and 3 bases lay between the germline ends. CDR1 PRHDT and CDR2 FYEKMQ come from the germline V gene (reference sequence). CDR3 DNA sequence: TGTGCCAGCAGCTTAGGTAATAACTATGGCTACACCTCC. It specifies CASSLGNNYGYTS.

J is TRBJ2-7 and V is TRBV6-5; 10 bases line up with TRBD1. The CDR3 is made up of 15 amino acids. Trimming at V came to 6 bases and at J to 3 bases, leaving 8 bases not matched to a gene. In germline, CDR1 is MNHEY, CDR2 SVGAGI. The CDR3 region has the DNA TGTGCCAGCAGCGCACGTCGGGACAGGGGCTACGAGCAGTACTTC. It translates to CASSARRDRGYEQYF.

The count of this clone is one. The CDR3 DNA reads TGTGCCAGCAGACCGACTCCATTGGAGGAAAAACTGTTTTTT. This gives the protein CASRPTPLEEKLFF. This chain joins TRBV6-6 and TRBJ1-4; D not certain. Germline lookup yields CDR1 MNHNY and CDR2 SVGAGI (reference sequence). The CDR3 extends over 14 amino acids. The germline V and J ends were trimmed by 6 bases and 8 bases, with 16 bases remaining between them.

The chain couples TRBV9 to TRBJ2-3; 7 bases align to TRBD1. There are 15 residues in the CDR3. Trimming removed 3 bases from V and 0 bases from J; junction bases left unmatched: 4. The V gene's germline CDR1 is SGDLS and CDR2 YYNGEE. In DNA, the CDR3 is TGTGCCAGCAGCGCGGGACAGACGAGCACAGATACGCAGTATTTT. It translates to CASSAGQTSTDTQYF.

The rearrangement joins TRBV6-1 to TRBJ2-5; the match to TRBD2 covers 8 bases. The germline gives CDR1 MNHNS, CDR2 SASEGT. The CDR3 consists of 14 residues. Trimming removed 9 bases from V and 3 bases from J; junction bases left unmatched: 9. CDR3 protein: CASALAGTKETQYF. CDR3 DNA: TGTGCCAGTGCATTAGCGGGGACCAAAGAGACCCAGTACTTC.

The genes are TRBV2 and TRBJ2-1, with TRBD2 matching over 9 bases. CDR3 size: 16 residues. V lost 10 bases to trimming and J lost 7 bases; unmatched junction nucleotides: 17. Germline-derived CDR1 and CDR2 are SNHLY and FYNNEI. CDR3 loop: CANPLLAGSLGNEQFF. CDR3 bases: TGTGCCAACCCCCTTCTAGCGGGGTCCCTGGGGAATGAGCAGTTCTTC.

V and J are TRBV2 and TRBJ1-3, with D perhaps TRBD1 (5 bases). The V gene's germline CDR1 is SNHLY and CDR2 FYNNEI. This CDR3 spans 15 amino acids. The germline V and J ends were trimmed by 6 bases and 0 bases, with 12 bases remaining between them. The CDR3 region is CASRTDNASGNTIYF. The CDR3 region has the DNA TGTGCCAGCAGGACAGACAATGCCTCTGGAAACACCATATATTTT.

The chain employs TRBV25-1 and TRBJ2-1; no firm D call. With 3 bases removed from V and 4 bases from J, the gap between germline ends came to 16 bases. The CDR3 sequence is 16 residues long. Germline CDR1 is MGHDK and CDR2 is SYGVNS. The CDR3 protein is CASSEDAHSDYNEQFF. For the CDR3, the DNA is TGTGCCAGCAGTGAGGACGCCCATTCAGATTACAATGAGCAGTTCTTC.

V gene TRBV9 combines with J gene TRBJ1-2, with D possibly TRBD1 on 5 matching bases. The length of the CDR3 is 13 residues. The V gene's germline CDR1 is SGDLS and CDR2 YYNGEE. V was shortened by 3 bases and J by 8 bases, with 14 bases between the two germline ends. CDR3 region: CASSGLGGDGYTF. The CDR3 nucleotides read TGTGCCAGCAGCGGACTAGGAGGGGACGGCTACACCTTC.

This chain uses TRBV5-1 with TRBJ2-7, with D unclear. Germline loops: CDR1 SGHRS, CDR2 YFSETQ. The CDR3 has 13 amino acids. V lost 5 bases and J 4 bases, leaving 13 bases between the germline ends. This CDR3 reads CASRAPTTYEQYF. CDR3 DNA sequence: TGCGCCAGCAGGGCTCCGACGACTTACGAGCAGTACTTC.

The chain links TRBV9 to TRBJ2-1; D unresolved. The V gene lost 3 bases and the J gene lost 0 bases, with 13 bases spanning the gap. The CDR3 sequence is 16 residues long. Germline V lookup: CDR1 SGDLS, CDR2 YYNGEE. CDR3 coding DNA: TGTGCCAGCAGCGGGACCTCCAGAAGCTCCTACAATGAGCAGTTCTTC. Translated: CASSGTSRSSYNEQFF.

This chain links TRBV6-1 with TRBJ2-1; unclear D gene. This CDR3 has 13 amino acids. Germline CDR1 is MNHNS and CDR2 is SASEGT. V shed 7 bases and J shed 0 bases, with 7 bases lying between them. CDR3 DNA sequence: TGTGCCAGCACCTGGGACTCCTACAATGAGCAGTTCTTC. It translates to CASTWDSYNEQFF.

The chain is built from TRBV7-9 and TRBJ1-1; D remains unclear. This CDR3 contains 14 residues. Germline-derived CDR1 and CDR2 are SEHNR and FQNEAQ (reference sequence). V gave up 4 bases and J gave up 0 bases, with 9 bases separating them. The CDR3 DNA is TGTGCCAGCAGCTCCGACCTGGTGAACACTGAAGCTTTCTTT. Its translation is CASSSDLVNTEAFF. The whole variable domain, remainder taken from reference TRBV7-9 and TRBJ1-1, is DTGVSQNPRHKITKRGQNVTFRCDPISEHNRLYWYRQTLGQGPEFLTYFQNEAQLEKSRLLSDRFSAERPKGSFSTLEIQRTEQGDSAMYLCASSSDLVNTEAFFGQGTRLTVV.

CDR3 sequence (DNA): TGCGCCAGCAGCCAAGGGGGTGTAGCGACCTACGAGCAGTACTTC. This translates into CASSQGGVATYEQYF. The chain combines TRBV4-1 with TRBJ2-7; weak D call: TRBD2 (5 bases). CDR1 is MGHRA, CDR2 YSYEKL, per germline. The CDR3 covers 15 residues. Trimming took off 1 base at V and 2 bases at J, with 12 bases between the two ends.

DNA for the CDR3: TGTGCCAGCGAGGGGGACTCGGCTGAGCAGTTCTTC. This gives the protein CASEGDSAEQFF. The chain couples TRBV6-6 to TRBJ2-1, with D perhaps TRBD1 or TRBD2 (6 bases each). Trimming took 8 bases from V and 9 from J, leaving 14 bases between them. CDR3 length: 12 residues. Germline V gene data show CDR1 as MNHNY and CDR2 as SVGAGI (reference sequence).

The chain uses TRBV6-5 and TRBJ1-4, with 10 bases that match TRBD1. V was pared by 6 bases and J by 8 bases, with 6 bases of the junction left unmatched. This CDR3 has 14 amino acids. Germline V gene data show CDR1 as MNHEY and CDR2 as SVGAGI. In DNA, the CDR3 is TGTGCCAGCAGGGACAGGGGGATACGGGAAAAACTGTTTTTT. It translates to CASRDRGIREKLFF.